The 8 T cell receptor beta chains below come from one sample, sequenced in a study of blood T cell repertoires in COVID-19. TCRdb's table, derived via immunoSEQ multiplex PCR, lists solely in-frame clones and lacks some. The sample records about 140,000 clones, more than 85% being singletons. Material: peripheral blood. Source of these receptors: a human donor in a cohort sampled during active COVID-19.

The V call is TRBV20-1, the J call TRBJ2-2; 10 nucleotides agree with TRBD2. Germline trimming cut 3 bases from V and 3 bases from J; bases unmatched to any gene: 7. The CDR3 runs to 16 residues. Germline lookup yields CDR1 DFQATT and CDR2 SNEGSKA (reference sequence). In DNA form, the CDR3 reads TGCAGTGCTAGTCCGAGTAGCGGGGGGTACACCGGGGAGCTGTTTTTT. Translated, it gives CSASPSSGGYTGELFF.

CDR3 nucleotides: TGCGCCAGCAGCTTGGGGGGGACGACAGGGAGGGCTTTCTTT. This sequence encodes CASSLGGTTGRAFF. The genes are TRBV5-1 and TRBJ1-1; the match to TRBD1 covers 7 bases. J lost 11 bases, V lost 0 bases, and 10 bases had no gene match. CDR1 SGHRS and CDR2 YFSETQ come from the germline V gene. CDR3 length: 14 amino acids.

This clone was detected only a few times. The chain recombines TRBV2 with TRBJ2-6, with D possibly TRBD1 on 5 matching bases. This CDR3 has 16 residues. CDR1 and CDR2 from the germline V gene are SNHLY and FYNNEI. Deletions cut 6 bases from V and 1 base from J, with 13 bases between. The CDR3 DNA sequence: TGTGCCAGCAGCTTATTAACAGGATCTGGGGCCAACGTCCTGACTTTC. It yields the protein CASSLLTGSGANVLTF.

This chain connects TRBV7-9 to TRBJ1-5; D not resolved. The germline V gene has CDR1 SEHNR and CDR2 FQNEAQ (reference sequence). This CDR3 spans 14 amino acids. Between the trimmed V and J ends, which lost 6 bases and 9 bases, there was a span of 18 bases. The CDR3 spells CASSPTQTQMPQHF. Written as DNA, the CDR3 is TGTGCCAGCAGTCCTACACAAACACAGATGCCCCAGCATTTT.

This clone was observed a single time. The genes are TRBV27 and TRBJ2-2; D is possibly TRBD1 (5 bases). The CDR3 extends over 16 amino acids. CDR1 MNHEY and CDR2 SMNVEV come from the germline V gene (reference sequence). V was trimmed by 3 bases and J by 2 bases, leaving 13 bases between them. CDR3 in DNA: TGTGCCAGCAGTTTTGGTCAGGACACAAACACCGGGGAGCTGTTTTTT. Translation gives CASSFGQDTNTGELFF.

This chain uses TRBV3-1 (or the pseudogene TRBV3-2) with TRBJ2-1; possibly TRBD2 for D (6 bases). V dropped 4 bases and J dropped 12 bases, with 31 bases sitting between them. Germline V CDR1 and CDR2: LGHDT, YNNKEL (reference sequence). The CDR3 contains 18 residues. The CDR3 bases are TGTGCCAGCAGCCCCCGACCTATAGCGGACGAACTCAATGATAGGCAGTTCTTC. Amino acid sequence: CASSPRPIADELNDRQFF.

Details on this clone: The germline gene is not matched at one end of the junction; a read error may be the cause. The CDR3 spells CASSSQGETQYF. The CDR3 region has the DNA TGTGCTAGCAGCTCTCAGGGGGAGACCCAGTACTTC. The chain has TRBV7-7 and TRBJ2-5; D is perhaps TRBD1 (6 bases). Germline V gives CDR1 SSHAT, CDR2 FNYEAQ (reference sequence). This CDR3 spans 12 amino acids.

This clone was detected a few times. The chain carries TRBV29-1 and TRBJ2-1, with a possible D match to TRBD1 (6 bases). Trimming left V 1 base short and J 2 bases short, with 15 bases between. Germline loops: CDR1 SQVTM, CDR2 ANQGSEA. The CDR3 has 16 amino acids. The CDR3 region is CSVEVGSGVAYNEQFF. The CDR3 nucleotides are TGCAGCGTTGAAGTGGGGTCAGGGGTGGCCTACAATGAGCAGTTCTTC.